Here is one T cell receptor (beta chain) with its context. This sample was taken from a study of blood T cell repertoires in COVID-19. For the study at large: Sites across the United States, Italy and Spain contributed samples from acute and convalescent COVID-19.

Authors' data handling: Amplified reference gene primers provided the basis for estimating nucleated cell counts. Method: immunoSEQ multiplex PCR; TCRdb's copy keeps in-frame clones and lacks some. V, J and clone size derive from that table, while D and trimming were established from the DNA sequence. The sample lists approximately 90,000 clones, approximately 89% occurring once. V lost 4 bases to trimming and J lost 0 bases; unmatched junction nucleotides: 5. CDR3 size: 15 residues. Germline V CDR1 and CDR2: LGHDT, YNNKEL (reference sequence). The sequenced material came from peripheral blood. The V call is TRBV3-1 (or the pseudogene TRBV3-2), the J call TRBJ1-1, with TRBD1 matching 7 bases. The receptor's source is a man between 60 and 75 years old with acute or convalescent COVID-19. This CDR3 is CASSPKGTVNTEAFF. CDR3 nucleotides: TGTGCCAGCAGCCCTAAAGGGACAGTGAACACTGAAGCTTTCTTT.